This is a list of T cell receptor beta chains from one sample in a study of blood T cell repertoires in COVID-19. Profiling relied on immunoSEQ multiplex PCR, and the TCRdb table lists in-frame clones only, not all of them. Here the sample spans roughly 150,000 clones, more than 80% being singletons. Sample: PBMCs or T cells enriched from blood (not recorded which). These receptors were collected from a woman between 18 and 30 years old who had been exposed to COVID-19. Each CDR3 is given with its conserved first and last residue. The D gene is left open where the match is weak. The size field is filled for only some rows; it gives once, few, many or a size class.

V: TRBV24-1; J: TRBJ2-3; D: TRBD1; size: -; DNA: TGTGCCACCAGTGACGTCGGGACAGGGGGCGCAGATACGCAGTATTTT; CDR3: CATSDVGTGGADTQYF
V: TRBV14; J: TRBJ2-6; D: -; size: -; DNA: TGTGCCAGCAGCCGTCGGGGGTCTGGGGCCAACGTCCTGACTTTC; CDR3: CASSRRGSGANVLTF
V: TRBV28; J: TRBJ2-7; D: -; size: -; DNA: TGTGCCAGCAGCGGTTTTGGGAGCTCCTACGAGCAGTACTTC; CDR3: CASSGFGSSYEQYF
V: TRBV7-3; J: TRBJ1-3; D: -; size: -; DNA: TGTGCCAGCAGACTAGGACCGGATGGAAACACCATATATTTT; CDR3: CASRLGPDGNTIYF
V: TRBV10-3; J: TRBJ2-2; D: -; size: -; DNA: TGTGCCATCAGTGACATAGGGGTTACCGGGGAGCTGTTTTTT; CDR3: CAISDIGVTGELFF
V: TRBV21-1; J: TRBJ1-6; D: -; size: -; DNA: TGTGCCAGCAGCCCCCTTTGGACAGGGGAAGATTCACCCCTCCACTTT; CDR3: CASSPLWTGEDSPLHF
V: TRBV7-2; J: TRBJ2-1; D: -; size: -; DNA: TGTGCCAGCACCTACTGGGGAGGCCCCAATGAGCAGTTCTTC; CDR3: CASTYWGGPNEQFF
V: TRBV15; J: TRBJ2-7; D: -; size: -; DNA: TGTGCCACCAGCGGTAGCGGCTCCCGTTTCAACGAGCAGTACTTC; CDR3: CATSGSGSRFNEQYF
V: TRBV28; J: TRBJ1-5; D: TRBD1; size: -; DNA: TGTGCCAGCAGTCTCGACAGGGACGACAATCAGCCCCAGCATTTT; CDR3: CASSLDRDDNQPQHF
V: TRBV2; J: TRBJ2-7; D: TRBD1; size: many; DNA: TGTGCCAGCAGCCCACGGGACAGGGGGGGAAACGAGCAGTACTTC; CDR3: CASSPRDRGGNEQYF
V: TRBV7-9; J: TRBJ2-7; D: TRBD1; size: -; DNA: TGTGCCAGCAGCGGACAGGTTAATCCCTACGAGCAGTACTTC; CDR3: CASSGQVNPYEQYF